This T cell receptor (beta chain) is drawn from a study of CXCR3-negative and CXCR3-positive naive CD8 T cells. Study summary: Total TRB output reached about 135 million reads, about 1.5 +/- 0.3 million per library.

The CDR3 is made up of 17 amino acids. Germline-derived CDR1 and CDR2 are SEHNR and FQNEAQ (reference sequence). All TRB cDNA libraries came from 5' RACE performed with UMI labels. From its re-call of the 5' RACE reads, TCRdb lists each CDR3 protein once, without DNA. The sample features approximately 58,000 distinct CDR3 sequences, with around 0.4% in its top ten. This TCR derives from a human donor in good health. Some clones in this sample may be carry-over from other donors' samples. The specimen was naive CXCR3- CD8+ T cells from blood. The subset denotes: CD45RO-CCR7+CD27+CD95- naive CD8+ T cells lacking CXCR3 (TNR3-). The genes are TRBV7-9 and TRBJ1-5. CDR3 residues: CASSTSPTKDSNQPQHF.